What follows are 8 T cell receptor beta chains derived from one specimen sequenced in a study of T-cell memory formation after mild COVID-19. Using its own MiXCR run on the 5' RACE reads, TCRdb lists one record per CDR3 protein. The sample shows around 33,000 distinct CDR3 sequences, under 25% of them seen only once. Sequenced sample: PBMCs or a T cell subset sorted from them (not recorded which). These receptors came from an adult who had mild COVID-19 (a few samples of this study predate the infection). Cell type and time point are not known.

In this sample, this clonotype turned up a few times. The chain links TRBV7-9 to TRBJ2-5; D uncertain. V lost 5 bases to trimming and J lost 1 base, with 8 bases between them. Per germline, CDR1 SEHNR and CDR2 FQNEAQ (reference sequence). The CDR3 contains 13 residues. The CDR3 loop reads CASSPGPQETQYF. CDR3 nucleotide sequence: TGTGCCAGCAGCCCCGGTCCCCAAGAGACCCAGTACTTC.

The chain employs TRBV7-8 and TRBJ1-5, with 8 bases that match TRBD1. The CDR3 runs 17 residues. Per the germline V gene, CDR1 is SGHVS and CDR2 is FQNEAQ. Trimming at V came to 5 bases and at J to 2 bases, leaving 11 bases not matched to a gene. As DNA, the CDR3 is TGTGCCAGCAGCCTGGAACCGAGGACAGGGCGCAATCAGCCCCAGCATTTT. It is translated as CASSLEPRTGRNQPQHF.

This clonotype has at least ten counts. The chain uses TRBV6-5 and TRBJ2-3; no clear D. CDR1 and CDR2 (germline): MNHEY, SVGAGI. The V end lost 8 bases, the J end lost 6 bases, and 9 bases lay between the germline ends. The CDR3 extends over 11 amino acids. In DNA form, the CDR3 reads TGTGCCAGCGGAGTTTCGGATACGCAGTATTTT. Translated: CASGVSDTQYF.

This clonotype has a count of ten or more. The chain joins TRBV7-8 to TRBJ1-1; weak D call: TRBD1 (5 bases). Trimming removed 5 bases at V and 4 bases at J, with 20 bases between. Per the germline V gene, CDR1 is SGHVS and CDR2 is FQNEAQ. The CDR3 is made up of 16 amino acids. The chain's CDR3 is CASSAIRVVGRTEAFF. The DNA for the CDR3 is TGTGCCAGCAGCGCCATCAGGGTAGTCGGGCGCACTGAAGCTTTCTTT.

This clonotype was seen at least ten times. In DNA, the CDR3 is TGTGCCAGCAGCCCTTTTGTCGGGGGGCCCAATGAGCAGTTCTTC. This gives the protein CASSPFVGGPNEQFF. The V call is TRBV7-9, the J call TRBJ2-1; D is perhaps TRBD2 (7 bases). CDR3 length: 15 amino acids. The germline gives CDR1 SEHNR, CDR2 FQNEAQ (reference sequence). V was clipped by 5 bases and J by 6 bases, with 17 bases between them.

This clonotype was detected many times. This chain connects TRBV12-3 or TRBV12-4 to TRBJ2-7; D remains unclear. The length of the CDR3 is 14 residues. V lost 6 bases, J lost 2 bases, and 14 bases lay in between. CDR3 DNA: TGTGCCAGCAGATCCACTACCGAGGCCTACGAGCAGTACTTC. As protein: CASRSTTEAYEQYF.

In this sample, this clonotype turned up a few times. The chain joins TRBV18 to TRBJ2-1; 11 nucleotides agree with TRBD2. Germline CDR1 and CDR2: KGHSH and LQKENI. The V gene end was trimmed by 2 bases and the J gene end by 9 bases; junction bases not matched to a gene: 9. This CDR3 contains 16 residues. The chain's CDR3 is CASSPSLAGGRGEQFF. In nucleotides, the CDR3 is TGTGCCAGCTCACCAAGTCTAGCGGGAGGCCGGGGTGAGCAGTTCTTC.

This clonotype was counted ten times or more. The V and J genes are TRBV12-3 or TRBV12-4 and TRBJ2-4; either TRBD1 or TRBD2 may supply D (6 bases each). This CDR3 region has 16 residues. Trimming pared 6 bases from V and 1 base from J, leaving 16 bases between. CDR3 coding DNA: TGTGCCAGCAGCCCTCGGAGGGGGTGGGCCAAAAACATTCAGTACTTC. Protein product: CASSPRRGWAKNIQYF.